The present T cell receptor (beta chain) was sequenced within a study of T cells in Graves' hyperthyroidism and ophthalmopathy. Study results and caveats: Blood held most thyroid clonotypes expanded above 0.001 frequency.

Together with thyroid ultrasound, orbital computed tomography, serum thyroxine and TRAb, clinical symptoms were used for diagnoses. RNA transcripts gave rise to amplified TCR beta CDR3 regions. HTBI primers were employed in a first-round RT-PCR of the TCR CDR3. In TCRdb, the multiplex PCR reads were re-called with MiXCR into one record per CDR3 protein. Of around 420,000 distinct CDR3 sequences listed, about a sixth are singletons. On this clonotype: Antigen specificity is unknown.

V lost 1 base to trimming and J lost 4 bases, with 9 bases between them. CDR1 and CDR2 (germline): SGHDT, YYEEEE. The CDR3 spans 15 residues. J is TRBJ2-6 and V is TRBV5-6; D is undetermined. The sequenced sample was blood. This receptor was identified in a woman younger than 35 with Graves' hyperthyroidism. CDR3 sequence reads: CASSLSSRGANVLTF. CDR3 sequence (DNA): TGTGCCAGCAGCTTGTCCTCCAGGGGGGCCAACGTCCTGACTTTC.